This entry concerns a single TCR beta chain. This specimen belongs to a study of Ad26.COV2.S vaccination and SARS-CoV-2 variants. Some clones are missing from TCRdb's copy, which holds only in-frame ones; the method was immunoSEQ multiplex PCR. The data show hundreds of thousands of clones, with roughly 90% seen just once and about 1.5% held by the top ten. Noted treatment: approximately 18 received Ad26.COV2.S at low or high dose, single or two shots; 5 received placebo; per-sample allocation not given. Specimen acquisition occurred on day 63 following the initial vaccine or placebo injection. The length of the CDR3 is 13 residues. The V gene's germline CDR1 is SGDLS and CDR2 YYNGEE. Losses at the gene ends were 4 bases for V and 8 bases for J; bases not matched to a gene: 8.

The sequencing used peripheral blood, collected in a trial of Ad26.COV2.S vaccine versus placebo. This TCR came from a person between 18 and 60 years old who received the Ad26.COV2.S COVID-19 vaccine or a placebo. The chain uses TRBV9 and TRBJ1-2; TRBD1 matches 7 bases. The CDR3 sequence is CASSPRTGWGYTF. Here the CDR3 DNA reads TGTGCCAGCAGCCCAAGGACAGGATGGGGCTACACCTTC. The full variable domain, with the rest looked up from reference TRBV9 and TRBJ1-2, is DSGVTQTPKHLITATGQRVTLRCSPRSGDLSVYWYQQSLDQGLQFLIQYYNGEERAKGNILERFSAQQFPDLHSELNLSSLELGDSALYFCASSPRTGWGYTFGSGTRLTVV.